This T cell receptor (beta chain) was obtained from a study of CD8 T cells in ankylosing spondylitis. MiXCR, applied by TCRdb to the 5' RACE reads, yields one record per CDR3 protein. The sample holds more than 500,000 distinct CDR3 sequences, over 4% seen once. Trimming shortened V by 1 base and J by 8 bases, and 11 bases separated the two germline ends. CDR3 length: 14 amino acids. Study results and caveats: Within ankylosing spondylitis blood, a TCR beta motif made up of eight or nine highly homologous variants appeared to be characteristic.

There are many counts of this clonotype. Its antigen remains unknown. The specimen was blood, either unsorted or a sorted T cell fraction (not recorded which). The clonotype comes from a male donor with ankylosing spondylitis. This chain uses TRBV12-3 or TRBV12-4 with TRBJ1-4; D unclear. CDR3 amino acids: CASSLDAEGEKLFF. The CDR3 DNA is TGTGCCAGCAGTTTAGACGCAGAAGGGGAAAAACTGTTTTTT.